This T cell receptor (beta chain) stems from a study of EBV T-cell therapy then PD-1 blockade in nasopharyngeal carcinoma. Regarding this clone: Antigen unknown.

Assay: immunoSEQ multiplex PCR; the TCRdb copy retains only in-frame clones and omits some. Of approximately 21,000 clones listed, roughly 84% were seen once; the top ten hold around 30%. This sample's treatment: AdE1-LMPpoly-expanded autologous EBV-specific T-cell therapy followed by anti-PD-1 nivolumab. The starting material was CD8+ T cells from blood, obtained at approximately day 60 from a patient whose treatment included autologous EBV-specific T cells and nivolumab. The TCR comes from a man between 35 and 55 years old with nasopharyngeal carcinoma.

CDR3 nucleotides: TGTGCCAGCAGCCCAGGGGGTCTCGGGGAGCTGTTTTTT. Amino acids: CASSPGGLGELFF. J is TRBJ2-2 and V is TRBV25-1; 7 bases match TRBD1. The V segment lost 6 bases and the J segment 7 bases; nucleotides outside the gene matches: 5. Germline CDR1 is MGHDK and CDR2 is SYGVNS. This CDR3 is built from 13 residues.